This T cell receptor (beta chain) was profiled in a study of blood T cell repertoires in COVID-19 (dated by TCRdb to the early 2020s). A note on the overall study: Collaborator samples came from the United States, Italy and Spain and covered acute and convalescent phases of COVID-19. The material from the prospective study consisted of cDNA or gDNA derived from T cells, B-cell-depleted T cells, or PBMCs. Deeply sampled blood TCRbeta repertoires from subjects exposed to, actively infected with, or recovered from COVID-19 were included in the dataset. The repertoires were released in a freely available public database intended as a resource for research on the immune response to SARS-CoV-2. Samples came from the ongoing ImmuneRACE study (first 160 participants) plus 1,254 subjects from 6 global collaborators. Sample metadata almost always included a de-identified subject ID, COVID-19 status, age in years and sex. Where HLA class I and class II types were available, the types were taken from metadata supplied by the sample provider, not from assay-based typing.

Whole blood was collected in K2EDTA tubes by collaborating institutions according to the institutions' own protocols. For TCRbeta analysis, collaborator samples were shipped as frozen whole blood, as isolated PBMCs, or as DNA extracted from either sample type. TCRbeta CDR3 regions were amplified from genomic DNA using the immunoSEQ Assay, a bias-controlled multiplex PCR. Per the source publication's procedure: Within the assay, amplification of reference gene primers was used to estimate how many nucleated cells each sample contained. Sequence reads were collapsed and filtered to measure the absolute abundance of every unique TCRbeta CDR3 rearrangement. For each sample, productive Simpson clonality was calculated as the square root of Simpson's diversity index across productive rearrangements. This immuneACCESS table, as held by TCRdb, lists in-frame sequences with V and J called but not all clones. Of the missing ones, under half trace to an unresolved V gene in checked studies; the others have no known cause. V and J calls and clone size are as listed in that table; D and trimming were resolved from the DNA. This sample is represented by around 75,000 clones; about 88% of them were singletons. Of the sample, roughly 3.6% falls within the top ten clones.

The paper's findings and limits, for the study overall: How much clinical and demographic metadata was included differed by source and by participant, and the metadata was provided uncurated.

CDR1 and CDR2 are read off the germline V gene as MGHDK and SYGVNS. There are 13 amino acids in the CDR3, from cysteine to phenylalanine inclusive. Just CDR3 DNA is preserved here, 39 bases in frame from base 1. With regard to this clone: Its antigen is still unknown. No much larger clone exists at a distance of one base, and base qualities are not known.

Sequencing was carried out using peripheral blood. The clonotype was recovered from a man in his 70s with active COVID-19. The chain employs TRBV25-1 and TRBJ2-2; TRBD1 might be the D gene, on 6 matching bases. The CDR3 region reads CATGPSNTGELFF. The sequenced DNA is TGTGCTACAGGGCCCTCTAACACCGGGGAGCTGTTTTTT.